Listed below are T cell receptor beta chains from one sample, sequenced in a study of blood T cell repertoires in COVID-19. Here immunoSEQ multiplex PCR was the method, and the copy in TCRdb shows in-frame clones only, minus some. The data hold about 54,000 clones, with roughly four fifths observed a single time. Sample: peripheral blood. Source of these receptors: a woman aged 60-75 years with acute or convalescent COVID-19. The CDR3 runs from the conserved cysteine through the conserved F or W. The order of the fields is CDR3 DNA, CDR3 protein, D gene, clone size, V gene, CDR3 length, J gene. The D gene is left open where the match is weak. The listing skips clone size in some rows; elsewhere it reads once, few, many or a size class.

TGCGCCAGCAGCCATATAGGACAGCCCTACGAGCAGTACTTC CASSHIGQPYEQYF NA NA TRBV4-1 14 TRBJ2-7
TGTGCCAGCAGCCAGAGGGACAGGGGGGTTTTGGAAAAACTGTTTTTT CASSQRDRGVLEKLFF TRBD1 NA TRBV3-1/TRBV3-2 16 TRBJ1-4
TGTGCCAGTAGGGACAGGGGGCCGAATGGCTACACCTTC CASRDRGPNGYTF TRBD1 NA TRBV19 13 TRBJ1-2
TGTGCCAGCAGTTACTCTGGCGGGGCTACCTACGAGCAGTACTTC CASSYSGGATYEQYF NA NA TRBV6-6 15 TRBJ2-7
TGTGCCAGCAGCGCCGCGGGGGGGCGATCCATATATGAGCAGTTCTTC CASSAAGGRSIYEQFF TRBD2 NA TRBV9 16 TRBJ2-1
TGTGCCAGCAGTTACACAGGGGGCGTCGACGAGCAGTACTTC CASSYTGGVDEQYF TRBD1 NA TRBV6-6 14 TRBJ2-7
TGTGCCACCAGTGCCGCGACGGGACTCAGCCCCTACAATGAGCAGTTCTTC CATSAATGLSPYNEQFF NA once TRBV24-1 17 TRBJ2-1
TGTGCCAGCAGCCCGGACGGGGGGAACACTGAAGCTTTCTTT CASSPDGGNTEAFF NA once TRBV6-5 14 TRBJ1-1
TGTGCCAGCAGCCGTACACGGGCCGGCGGGTATGGCTACACCTTC CASSRTRAGGYGYTF NA NA TRBV3-1/TRBV3-2 15 TRBJ1-2
TGTGCCAGTCGAGATGGCACTGAAGCTTTCTTT CASRDGTEAFF NA few TRBV19 11 TRBJ1-1
TGTGCCAGCAGTTTATCTTCGGTCAACACCATATATTTT CASSLSSVNTIYF NA NA TRBV28 13 TRBJ1-3
TGCAGTGCTAGTCCGGCGGTCGAGACTAGCGGGAGTCGAGAGACCCAGTACTTC CSASPAVETSGSRETQYF TRBD2 NA TRBV20-1 18 TRBJ2-5
TGTGCCAGCTCACCACTCGGCACAGATACGCAGTATTTT CASSPLGTDTQYF NA NA TRBV18 13 TRBJ2-3
TGTGCCAGTAGTATCATTCCGGGACAGAGAAGTTATTCACCCCTCCACTTT CASSIIPGQRSYSPLHF TRBD1 once TRBV19 17 TRBJ1-6
TGTGCCAGCAGCCCGGTGGCGGGATCCACCTACGAGCAGTACTTC CASSPVAGSTYEQYF NA NA TRBV11-2 15 TRBJ2-7
TGTGCCAGCAGCACGGACAGGGTCGGAAACACCATATATTTT CASSTDRVGNTIYF TRBD1 NA TRBV11-2 14 TRBJ1-3
TGTGCCAGCGATGGGGAGATGAACACTGAAGCTTTCTTT CASDGEMNTEAFF NA NA TRBV7-9 13 TRBJ1-1
TGTGCCAGCAGCCTTAGCGGGAATCGAAAACGGGCCCCTTATTACGAGCAGTACTTC CASSLSGNRKRAPYYEQYF TRBD2 NA TRBV11-2 19 TRBJ2-7
TGTGCCAGCACGATACACAGAGACACTGAAGCTTTCTTT CASTIHRDTEAFF NA NA TRBV6-5 13 TRBJ1-1
TGCGCCAGCAGCTATCAGACAGGGGGCAATGGGGCCAACGTCCTGACTTTC CASSYQTGGNGANVLTF TRBD1 NA TRBV5-1 17 TRBJ2-6